The rows below give T cell receptor beta chains drawn from one sample of a study of T-cell reconstitution after alpha-beta-depleted transplantation in children. TCRdb fed the PCR reads into MiXCR, producing one record per CDR3 protein. The table lists roughly 350,000 distinct CDR3 sequences, around 10% of them singletons, with approximately 2.3% in the top ten. The material was PBMCs from the stem cell graft donor, obtained from the stem cell graft. These receptors all stem from a human donor who donated a stem cell graft to a child with acute lymphoblastic leukemia. Both conserved end residues are part of each CDR3. Each record gives: J gene, D gene, V gene, clone size, CDR3 protein, CDR3 DNA. A D gene is named only where the DNA matches it firmly. Clone sizes are given selectively: once, few, many, or a class where the clone is expanded.

j_gene: TRBJ2-3
d_gene: .
v_gene: TRBV9
abundance: few
CDR3aa: CASSPQVAFGGDTQYF
CDR3nt: TGTGCCAGCAGCCCCCAGGTGGCATTCGGGGGCGATACGCAGTATTTT

j_gene: TRBJ1-1
d_gene: .
v_gene: TRBV18
abundance: .
CDR3aa: CASSPQGVMSTEAFF
CDR3nt: TGTGCCAGCTCACCACAGGGAGTGATGAGCACTGAAGCTTTCTTT

j_gene: TRBJ2-3
d_gene: .
v_gene: TRBV5-6
abundance: .
CDR3aa: CASSFRIGADTQYF
CDR3nt: TGTGCCAGCAGCTTTAGGATTGGGGCAGATACGCAGTATTTT

j_gene: TRBJ2-7
d_gene: .
v_gene: TRBV4-3
abundance: .
CDR3aa: CASSHGTHLAYEQYF
CDR3nt: TGCGCCAGCAGCCATGGGACACATTTAGCCTACGAGCAGTACTTC

j_gene: TRBJ2-1
d_gene: TRBD2
v_gene: TRBV12-3/TRBV12-4
abundance: few
CDR3aa: CASILGGIYNEQFF
CDR3nt: TGTGCCAGCATCTTGGGGGGGATTTACAATGAGCAGTTCTTC

j_gene: TRBJ2-1
d_gene: TRBD2
v_gene: TRBV20-1
abundance: .
CDR3aa: CSAVTSGRRLGEQFF
CDR3nt: TGCAGTGCGGTCACTAGCGGGAGGAGGTTGGGTGAGCAGTTCTTC

j_gene: TRBJ1-1
d_gene: TRBD1
v_gene: TRBV5-1
abundance: .
CDR3aa: CASRGTGDPEAFF
CDR3nt: TGCGCCAGCAGGGGGACAGGGGACCCTGAAGCTTTCTTT

j_gene: TRBJ1-1
d_gene: .
v_gene: TRBV7-9
abundance: few
CDR3aa: CASQRVGEAFF
CDR3nt: TGTGCCAGCCAACGGGTAGGTGAAGCTTTCTTT

j_gene: TRBJ2-1
d_gene: .
v_gene: TRBV14
abundance: .
CDR3aa: CASSHDWGSYNEQFF
CDR3nt: TGTGCCAGCAGCCACGACTGGGGCTCCTACAATGAGCAGTTCTTC

j_gene: TRBJ2-1
d_gene: .
v_gene: TRBV3-1
abundance: few
CDR3aa: CASSQGSGPRYNEQFF
CDR3nt: TGTGCCAGCAGCCAAGGTTCGGGGCCCCGCTACAATGAGCAGTTCTTC

j_gene: TRBJ2-1
d_gene: TRBD2
v_gene: TRBV28
abundance: few
CDR3aa: CATVPTGTSGIMGKFF
CDR3nt: TGTGCCACGGTCCCCACCGGGACTAGCGGGATAATGGGGAAGTTCTTC

j_gene: TRBJ2-1
d_gene: TRBD2
v_gene: TRBV5-1
abundance: few
CDR3aa: CASSRGLAGVVEQFF
CDR3nt: TGCGCCAGCAGTCGGGGACTAGCGGGAGTCGTTGAGCAGTTCTTC

j_gene: TRBJ1-5
d_gene: .
v_gene: TRBV12-3/TRBV12-4
abundance: many
CDR3aa: CASSSSPSGFSNQPQHF
CDR3nt: TGTGCCAGCAGCTCCTCCCCCTCGGGATTTAGCAATCAGCCCCAGCATTTT

j_gene: TRBJ1-4
d_gene: .
v_gene: TRBV4-2
abundance: few
CDR3aa: CASSQLLPGRLNEKLFF
CDR3nt: TGTGCCAGCAGCCAACTCCTACCGGGACGGCTTAATGAAAAACTGTTTTTT

j_gene: TRBJ2-2
d_gene: .
v_gene: TRBV6-4
abundance: .
CDR3aa: CASRQSQGGFTGELFF
CDR3nt: TGTGCCAGCAGACAAAGCCAGGGGGGCTTCACCGGGGAGCTGTTTTTT

j_gene: TRBJ2-1
d_gene: TRBD2
v_gene: TRBV2
abundance: few
CDR3aa: CASSEWSGTSGNNEQFF
CDR3nt: TGTGCCAGCAGTGAATGGTCCGGGACTAGCGGTAACAATGAGCAGTTCTTC

j_gene: TRBJ1-6
d_gene: .
v_gene: TRBV4-3
abundance: few
CDR3aa: CASSQGGSMRYNSPLHF
CDR3nt: TGCGCCAGCAGCCAGGGCGGGAGTATGCGGTATAATTCACCCCTCCACTTT

j_gene: TRBJ2-1
d_gene: .
v_gene: TRBV7-9
abundance: .
CDR3aa: CASSQTQYNEQFF
CDR3nt: TGTGCCAGCAGCCAAACACAGTACAATGAGCAGTTCTTC

j_gene: TRBJ2-6
d_gene: .
v_gene: TRBV5-1
abundance: many
CDR3aa: CASSLVRASGANVLTF
CDR3nt: TGCGCCAGCAGCTTGGTCAGGGCCTCTGGGGCCAACGTCCTGACTTTC

j_gene: TRBJ2-2
d_gene: TRBD2
v_gene: TRBV5-1
abundance: few
CDR3aa: CASSLVPLAGDVAGELFF
CDR3nt: TGCGCCAGCAGCTTGGTCCCACTAGCGGGAGACGTGGCCGGGGAGCTGTTTTTT

j_gene: TRBJ2-7
d_gene: .
v_gene: TRBV4-1
abundance: .
CDR3aa: CASSQEGSHEQYF
CDR3nt: TGCGCCAGCAGCCAGGAGGGGTCCCACGAGCAGTACTTC

j_gene: TRBJ2-7
d_gene: .
v_gene: TRBV7-3
abundance: .
CDR3aa: CASSLTMGYEQYF
CDR3nt: TGTGCCAGCAGCTTAACAATGGGATACGAGCAGTACTTC

j_gene: TRBJ2-4
d_gene: TRBD2
v_gene: TRBV28
abundance: few
CDR3aa: CASRDLAGGRSENIQYF
CDR3nt: TGTGCCAGCAGAGACCTAGCGGGAGGGCGAAGTGAAAACATTCAGTACTTC

j_gene: TRBJ2-2
d_gene: .
v_gene: TRBV7-7
abundance: many
CDR3aa: CASSLGENTGELFF
CDR3nt: TGTGCTAGCAGCTTGGGGGAGAATACCGGGGAGCTGTTTTTT

j_gene: TRBJ2-7
d_gene: .
v_gene: TRBV5-1
abundance: .
CDR3aa: CASRVGEPYEQYF
CDR3nt: TGCGCCAGCAGGGTTGGGGAGCCCTACGAGCAGTACTTC

j_gene: TRBJ2-2
d_gene: .
v_gene: TRBV7-6
abundance: .
CDR3aa: CATSRSSNTGELFF
CDR3nt: TGTGCCACCTCCCGCTCCTCGAACACCGGGGAGCTGTTTTTT

j_gene: TRBJ2-2
d_gene: TRBD1
v_gene: TRBV27
abundance: few
CDR3aa: CASSPTGQFFTGELFF
CDR3nt: TGTGCCAGCAGTCCAACGGGACAGTTCTTTACCGGGGAGCTGTTTTTT

j_gene: TRBJ2-4
d_gene: .
v_gene: TRBV5-1
abundance: few
CDR3aa: CASSLGSSAGNIQYF
CDR3nt: TGCGCCAGCAGCTTGGGGTCTAGCGCCGGGAACATTCAGTACTTC